This is a list of T cell receptor beta chains from one sample in a study of CD8+ T cells in alopecia areata. Assay used: immunoSEQ multiplex PCR; TCRdb lists only in-frame clones, some missing. The table has 85,000 to 110,000 clones, 55% seen once. The sample taken for sequencing was CD4+ T cells sorted from blood. The origin of the receptors is a human donor in good health. The CDR3 runs from the conserved cysteine through the conserved F or W. Fields, in order: V gene, J gene, clone size, D gene, CDR3 protein, CDR3 DNA. D genes are given only for firm matches. Only part of the rows carry a size: once, few, many, or a class if the clone is expanded.

>TRBV7-7|TRBJ2-5|few|TRBD1
CASSRDRSETQYF
TGTGCTAGCAGCCGGGACAGGAGTGAGACCCAGTACTTC
>TRBV6-5|TRBJ2-7|.|.
CASSYSGTDPYEQYF
TGTGCCAGCAGTTACTCCGGGACTGACCCCTACGAGCAGTACTTC
>TRBV18|TRBJ2-1|.|TRBD1
CASSPGTGAANEQFF
TGTGCCAGCTCACCTGGGACAGGCGCCGCCAATGAGCAGTTCTTC
>TRBV7-7|TRBJ2-7|.|TRBD2
CASSSRGGSSRQYF
TGTGCTAGCAGCTCTCGGGGGGGAAGCTCGAGGCAGTACTTC
>TRBV5-6|TRBJ2-3|.|.
CASSPQASTDTQYF
TGTGCCAGCAGCCCCCAGGCTAGCACAGATACGCAGTATTTT
>TRBV4-2|TRBJ2-3|.|TRBD2
CASSQEGPDTSGGPSTDTQYF
TGTGCCAGCAGCCAAGAAGGGCCCGATACTAGCGGGGGCCCTAGCACAGATACGCAGTATTTT
>TRBV5-1|TRBJ2-5|.|TRBD2
CASSFSGGEETQYF
TGCGCCAGCAGCTTTAGCGGGGGGGAAGAGACCCAGTACTTC
>TRBV18|TRBJ1-2|.|.
CASSSVGVEGYTF
TGTGCCAGCTCATCCGTGGGGGTGGAAGGCTACACCTTC
>TRBV30|TRBJ2-1|.|.
CAWSGAAYNEQFF
TGTGCCTGGAGCGGCGCAGCCTACAATGAGCAGTTCTTC
>TRBV7-2|TRBJ1-2|.|TRBD1
CASSRATGNYGYTF
TGTGCCAGCAGCCGAGCGACAGGGAACTATGGCTACACCTTC
>TRBV7-2|TRBJ2-5|.|.
CASSLTGQTHPETQYF
TGTGCCAGCAGCTTAACTGGACAGACCCACCCGGAGACCCAGTACTTC
>TRBV4-1|TRBJ2-2|.|.
CASRETDGRAGELFF
TGCGCCAGCAGAGAGACTGATGGACGGGCCGGGGAGCTGTTTTTT
>TRBV7-9|TRBJ2-7|once|TRBD1
CASSPPMGQGGYEQYF
TGTGCCAGCAGCCCCCCCATGGGACAGGGGGGCTACGAGCAGTACTTC
>TRBV5-4|TRBJ2-3|many|TRBD1
CASSLDRGVTDTQYF
TGTGCCAGCAGCCTAGACAGGGGGGTCACAGATACGCAGTATTTT
>TRBV29-1|TRBJ2-1|.|.
CSVEAGRLYNEQFF
TGCAGCGTTGAAGCCGGACGACTGTACAATGAGCAGTTCTTC
>TRBV5-1|TRBJ1-2|.|.
CASSLDPAMLGYTF
TGCGCCAGCAGCTTAGATCCGGCAATGTTGGGCTACACCTTC
>TRBV30|TRBJ2-5|.|.
CAWAGTNGGTQYF
TGTGCCTGGGCCGGGACCAATGGGGGGACCCAGTACTTC
>TRBV2|TRBJ2-7|.|.
CASRETTTGYEQYF
TGTGCCAGCAGGGAGACTACGACGGGGTACGAGCAGTACTTC
>TRBV30|TRBJ1-4|.|.
CALALDPYEKLFF
TGTGCCTTGGCTTTGGACCCCTATGAAAAACTGTTTTTT
>TRBV23-1|TRBJ2-7|.|.
CASSQNWPTGNEQYF
TGCGCCAGCAGTCAAAACTGGCCGACAGGCAACGAGCAGTACTTC
>TRBV2|TRBJ2-7|.|.
CATGRDDYEQYF
TGTGCCACCGGCCGGGACGACTACGAGCAGTACTTC
>TRBV30|TRBJ2-5|few|TRBD1
CAWSVLGQGAETQYF
TGTGCCTGGAGTGTACTGGGACAGGGTGCAGAGACCCAGTACTTC
>TRBV2|TRBJ1-2|few|.
CASSEVGVNYGYTF
TGTGCCAGCAGTGAAGTGGGAGTTAACTATGGCTACACCTTC
>TRBV29-1|TRBJ2-5|.|TRBD1
CSVVPGQGKTQYF
TGCAGCGTTGTCCCGGGACAGGGCAAGACCCAGTACTTC
>TRBV29-1|TRBJ1-4|.|.
CSVWAGTNEKLFF
TGCAGCGTGTGGGCCGGGACTAATGAAAAACTGTTTTTT
>TRBV29-1|TRBJ1-3|few|.
CSVETRRDNQGPIYF
TGCAGCGTTGAAACGCGTCGGGACAACCAAGGCCCCATATATTTT
>TRBV7-9|TRBJ1-5|.|.
CASSLGSGDQPQHF
TGTGCCAGCAGCTTAGGGTCAGGGGACCAGCCCCAGCATTTT
>TRBV14|TRBJ2-5|.|.
CASSQAGLPWAQYF
TGTGCCAGCAGCCAAGCGGGGCTCCCCTGGGCCCAGTACTTC
>TRBV6-5|TRBJ2-1|.|.
CASSSFSSYNEQFF
TGTGCCAGCAGCTCTTTTAGCTCCTACAATGAGCAGTTCTTC
>TRBV5-1|TRBJ2-5|.|.
CASSWQGAQETQYF
TGCGCCAGCAGCTGGCAAGGGGCCCAAGAGACCCAGTACTTC
>TRBV27|TRBJ1-2|.|TRBD1
CASSRRAGTEGRGYTF
TGTGCCAGCAGTCGCCGTGCCGGGACAGAGGGGAGAGGCTACACCTTC
>TRBV18|TRBJ2-7|.|TRBD1
CASSPPSGTGTYEQYF
TGTGCCAGCTCACCACCTTCCGGGACAGGGACCTACGAGCAGTACTTC
>TRBV5-1|TRBJ2-1|.|.
CASSQDFGTYNEQFF
TGCGCCAGCAGCCAGGACTTTGGGACCTACAATGAGCAGTTCTTC
>TRBV5-4|TRBJ2-7|.|.
CASSFQWRFYEQYF
TGTGCCAGCAGCTTTCAGTGGCGCTTCTACGAGCAGTACTTC
>TRBV29-1|TRBJ2-7|few|.
CSVAGLRVGEQYF
TGCAGCGTTGCGGGGCTCAGGGTGGGGGAGCAGTACTTC
>TRBV29-1|TRBJ2-7|few|TRBD1
CSVEGRTGHVYYEQYF
TGCAGCGTTGAAGGACGGACAGGGCACGTCTACTACGAGCAGTACTTC
>TRBV6-5|TRBJ1-5|.|.
CASRQPQHF
TGTGCCAGCCGGCAGCCCCAGCATTTT
>TRBV7-2|TRBJ2-6|.|.
CASSPPRGSSGANVLTF
TGTGCCAGCAGCCCGCCGAGGGGTTCGTCTGGGGCCAACGTCCTGACTTTC
>TRBV18|TRBJ2-3|.|TRBD2
CASTGLAGSTDTQYF
TGTGCCAGCACCGGACTAGCGGGAAGCACAGATACGCAGTATTTT
>TRBV5-1|TRBJ1-4|.|.
CASKPGGQREKLFF
TGCGCCAGCAAGCCTGGTGGACAGAGGGAAAAACTGTTTTTT
>TRBV4-2|TRBJ2-5|few|TRBD2
CASSQSSGGAQETQYF
TGTGCCAGCAGCCAATCTAGCGGGGGAGCGCAAGAGACCCAGTACTTC
>TRBV5-1|TRBJ2-5|.|.
CASSLFQETQYF
TGCGCCAGCAGCTTGTTCCAAGAGACCCAGTACTTC
>TRBV2|TRBJ2-3|.|.
CAKQEDTQYF
TGTGCCAAACAGGAGGATACGCAGTATTTT
>TRBV7-2|TRBJ2-4|.|.
CASSLDGRGNIQYF
TGTGCCAGCAGCTTAGATGGGCGGGGCAACATTCAGTACTTC
>TRBV11-2|TRBJ2-5|.|.
CASSLAPGARETQYF
TGTGCCAGCAGCTTAGCCCCGGGGGCACGGGAGACCCAGTACTTC
>TRBV30|TRBJ2-3|.|TRBD1
CASGTGGLDTQYF
TGTGCCTCCGGGACAGGGGGCCTTGATACGCAGTATTTT
>TRBV6-1|TRBJ1-5|.|TRBD1
CASSDPGTGVRSNQPQHF
TGTGCCAGCAGTGACCCCGGGACAGGGGTAAGGAGCAATCAGCCCCAGCATTTT
>TRBV5-1|TRBJ1-1|few|.
CASSFEGATEAFF
TGCGCCAGCAGCTTCGAGGGAGCCACTGAAGCTTTCTTT
>TRBV6-5|TRBJ2-1|.|.
CASTPRWGASNEQFF
TGTGCCAGCACCCCCAGGTGGGGGGCCAGCAATGAGCAGTTCTTC
>TRBV18|TRBJ2-5|.|.
CASSPQTPGETQYF
TGTGCCAGCTCACCACAAACTCCAGGAGAGACCCAGTACTTC
>TRBV4-1|TRBJ2-3|.|TRBD1
CASSQSGGPIHTDTQYF
TGCGCCAGCAGCCAGTCAGGGGGCCCGATACACACAGATACGCAGTATTTT
>TRBV7-9|TRBJ2-1|.|TRBD2
CASSRLLAGGPGGQFF
TGTGCCAGCAGCCGCCTCCTAGCGGGGGGGCCGGGTGGGCAGTTCTTC
>TRBV4-2|TRBJ1-4|once|TRBD1
CASSHGQGASTNEKLFF
TGTGCCAGCAGCCATGGACAGGGGGCTTCGACTAATGAAAAACTGTTTTTT
>TRBV6-5|TRBJ1-1|few|TRBD1
CASSWTGGNTEAFF
TGTGCCAGCAGTTGGACAGGGGGCAACACTGAAGCTTTCTTT
>TRBV5-4|TRBJ2-7|.|TRBD1
CASSPQFGTGTYEQYF
TGTGCCAGCAGCCCACAGTTCGGGACAGGTACCTACGAGCAGTACTTC
>TRBV7-6|TRBJ2-5|.|.
CASSLASGQETQYF
TGTGCCAGCAGCTTAGCTTCCGGCCAAGAGACCCAGTACTTC
>TRBV6-5|TRBJ2-7|.|.
CASSYSKYGTYEQYF
TGTGCCAGCAGTTACTCGAAATACGGCACCTACGAGCAGTACTTC
>TRBV20-1|TRBJ2-5|.|.
CSAQYQETQYF
TGCAGTGCCCAGTACCAAGAGACCCAGTACTTC